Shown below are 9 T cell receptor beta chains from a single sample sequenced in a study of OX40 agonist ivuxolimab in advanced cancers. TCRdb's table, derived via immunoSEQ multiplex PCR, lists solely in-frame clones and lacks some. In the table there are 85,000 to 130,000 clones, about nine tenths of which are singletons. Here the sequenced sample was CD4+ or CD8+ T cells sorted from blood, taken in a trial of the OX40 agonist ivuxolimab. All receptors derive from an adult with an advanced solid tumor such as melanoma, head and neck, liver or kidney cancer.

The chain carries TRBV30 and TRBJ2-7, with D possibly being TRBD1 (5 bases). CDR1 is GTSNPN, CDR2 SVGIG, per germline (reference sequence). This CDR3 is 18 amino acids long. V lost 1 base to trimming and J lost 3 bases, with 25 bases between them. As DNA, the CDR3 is TGTGCCTGGAGTGCCGGTGTAGGGGCCTTTTACCTCAACTACGAGCAGTACTTC. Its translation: CAWSAGVGAFYLNYEQYF.

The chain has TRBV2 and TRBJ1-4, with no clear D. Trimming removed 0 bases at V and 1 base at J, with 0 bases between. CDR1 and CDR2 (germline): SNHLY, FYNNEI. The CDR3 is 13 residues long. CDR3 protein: CASSEATNEKLFF. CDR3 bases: TGTGCCAGCAGTGAAGCAACTAATGAAAAACTGTTTTTT.

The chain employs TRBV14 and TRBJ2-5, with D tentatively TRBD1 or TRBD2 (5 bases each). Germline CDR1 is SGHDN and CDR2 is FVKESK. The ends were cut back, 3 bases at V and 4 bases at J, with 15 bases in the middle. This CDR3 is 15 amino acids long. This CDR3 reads CASSHSTGTAETQYF. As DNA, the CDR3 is TGTGCCAGCAGCCACTCAACCGGGACCGCAGAGACCCAGTACTTC.

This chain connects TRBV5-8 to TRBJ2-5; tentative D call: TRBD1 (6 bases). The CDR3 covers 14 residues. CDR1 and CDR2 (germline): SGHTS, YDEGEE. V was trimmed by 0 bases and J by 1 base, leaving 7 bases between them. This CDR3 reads CASSLDRVQETQYF. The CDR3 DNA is TGTGCCAGCAGCTTGGACAGGGTCCAAGAGACCCAGTACTTC.

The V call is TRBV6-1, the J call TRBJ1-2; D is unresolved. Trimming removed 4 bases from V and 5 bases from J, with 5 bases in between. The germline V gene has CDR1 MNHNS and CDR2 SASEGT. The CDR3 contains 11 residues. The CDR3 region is CASSVHYGYTF. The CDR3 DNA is TGTGCCAGCAGTGTCCATTATGGCTACACCTTC.

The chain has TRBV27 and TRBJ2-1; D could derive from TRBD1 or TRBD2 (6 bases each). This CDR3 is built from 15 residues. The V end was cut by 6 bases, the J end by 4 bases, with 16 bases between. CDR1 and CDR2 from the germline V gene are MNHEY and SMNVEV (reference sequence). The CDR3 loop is CASSRLGGRYNEQFF. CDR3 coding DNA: TGTGCCAGCAGCCGTCTGGGGGGCAGGTACAATGAGCAGTTCTTC.

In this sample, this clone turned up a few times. In nucleotides, the CDR3 is TGTGCCAGCAGCCAGCCGGGACAGGGAAATTCACCCCTCCACTTT. Translating gives CASSQPGQGNSPLHF. The rearrangement joins TRBV4-2 to TRBJ1-6, with TRBD1 matching over 9 bases. The germline V gene has CDR1 LGHNA and CDR2 YNFKEQ. This CDR3 spans 15 amino acids. V trimming: 3 bases; J trimming: 7 bases; junction bases outside the gene matches: 4.

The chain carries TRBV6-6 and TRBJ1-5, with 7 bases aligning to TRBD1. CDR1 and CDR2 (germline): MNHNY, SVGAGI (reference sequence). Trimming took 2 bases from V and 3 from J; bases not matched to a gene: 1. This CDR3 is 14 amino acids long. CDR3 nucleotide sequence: TGTGCCAGCAGTTACGACAGGGTCAATCAGCCCCAGCATTTT. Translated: CASSYDRVNQPQHF.

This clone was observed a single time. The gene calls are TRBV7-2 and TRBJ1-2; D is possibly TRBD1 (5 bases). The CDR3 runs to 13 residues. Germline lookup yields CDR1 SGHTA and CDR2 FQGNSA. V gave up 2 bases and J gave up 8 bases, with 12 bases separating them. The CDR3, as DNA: TGTGCCAGCAGCTTACATGGGGCGAGCGGCTACACCTTC. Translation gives CASSLHGASGYTF. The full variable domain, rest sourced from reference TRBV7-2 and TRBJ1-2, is GAGVSQSPSNKVTEKGKDVELRCDPISGHTALYWYRQSLGQGLEFLIYFQGNSAPDKSGLPSDRFSAERTGGSVSTLTIQRTQQEDSAVYLCASSLHGASGYTFGSGTRLTVV.